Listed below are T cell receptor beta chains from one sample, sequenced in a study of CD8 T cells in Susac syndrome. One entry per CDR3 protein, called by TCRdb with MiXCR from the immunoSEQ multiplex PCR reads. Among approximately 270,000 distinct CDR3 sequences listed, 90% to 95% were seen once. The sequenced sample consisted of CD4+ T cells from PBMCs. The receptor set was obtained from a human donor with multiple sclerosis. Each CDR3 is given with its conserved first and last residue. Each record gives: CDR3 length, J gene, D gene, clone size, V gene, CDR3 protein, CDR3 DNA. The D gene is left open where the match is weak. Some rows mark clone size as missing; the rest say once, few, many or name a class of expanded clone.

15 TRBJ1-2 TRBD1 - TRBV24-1 CATSDPPTGGFGYTF TGTGCCACCAGTGACCCTCCCACAGGGGGCTTTGGCTACACCTTC
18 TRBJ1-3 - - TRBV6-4 CARTLPRMETSSGNTIYF TGTGCCAGAACCTTACCTCGCATGGAGACCTCTTCTGGAAACACCATATATTTT
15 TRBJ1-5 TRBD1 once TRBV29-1 CSVVVTGDGNQPQHF TGCAGCGTTGTCGTTACAGGGGATGGCAATCAGCCCCAGCATTTT
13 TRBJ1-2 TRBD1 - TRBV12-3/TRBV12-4 CASPGQGYRGYTF TGTGCCAGTCCGGGACAGGGGTATCGTGGCTACACCTTC
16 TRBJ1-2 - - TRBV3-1 CASSQEGRGGQFGYTF TGTGCCAGCAGCCAAGAGGGGCGGGGTGGTCAATTTGGCTACACCTTC
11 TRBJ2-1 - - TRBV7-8 CASSQEHEQFF TGTGCCAGCAGCCAGGAGCATGAGCAGTTCTTC
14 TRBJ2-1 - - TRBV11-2 CASSLPRMGGEQFF TGTGCCAGCAGCTTACCCCGGATGGGGGGAGAGCAGTTCTTC
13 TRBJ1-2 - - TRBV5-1 CASSLEGGSGYTF TGCGCCAGCAGCTTGGAGGGGGGTTCTGGCTACACCTTC
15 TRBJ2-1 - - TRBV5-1 CASAGSITGANEQFF TGCGCCAGCGCCGGTAGTATTACGGGGGCCAATGAGCAGTTCTTC
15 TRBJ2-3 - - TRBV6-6 CASSYDLGGRDTQYF TGTGCCAGCAGTTACGACCTCGGTGGTAGGGATACGCAGTATTTT
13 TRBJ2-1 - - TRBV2 CASSGLGRGEQFF TGTGCCAGCAGTGGCCTGGGGCGGGGTGAGCAGTTCTTC
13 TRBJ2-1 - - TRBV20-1 CSVPARPYNEQFF TGCAGTGTTCCCGCCCGGCCCTACAATGAGCAGTTCTTC
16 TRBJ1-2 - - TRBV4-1 CASSQGYNRPGGGYTF TGCGCCAGCAGCCAAGGTTACAACAGACCCGGAGGGGGCTACACCTTC
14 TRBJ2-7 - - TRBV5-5 CASSLGGVAYEQYF TGTGCCAGCAGCTTGGGTGGGGTCGCCTACGAGCAGTACTTC
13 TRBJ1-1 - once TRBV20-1 CSASHGFDTEAFF TGCAGTGCTAGTCACGGATTCGACACTGAAGCTTTCTTT
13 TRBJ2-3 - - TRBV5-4 CASSDRTADTQYF TGTGCCAGCAGCGACAGGACAGCAGATACGCAGTATTTT
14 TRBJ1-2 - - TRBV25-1 CASSEDARDYGYTF TGTGCCAGCAGTGAAGATGCAAGGGACTATGGCTACACCTTC
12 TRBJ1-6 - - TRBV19 CASSRTVAPLHF TGTGCCAGTAGTAGGACAGTGGCACCCCTCCACTTT
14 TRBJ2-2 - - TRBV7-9 CASSSPTDTGELFF TGTGCCAGCAGCTCCCCGACAGACACCGGGGAGCTGTTTTTT
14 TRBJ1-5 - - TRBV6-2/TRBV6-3 CASSYSMGNQPQHF TGTGCCAGCAGTTACTCGATGGGCAATCAGCCCCAGCATTTT
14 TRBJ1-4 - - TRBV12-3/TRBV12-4 CASGTDGTNEKLFF TGTGCCTCGGGGACGGACGGAACTAATGAAAAACTGTTTTTT
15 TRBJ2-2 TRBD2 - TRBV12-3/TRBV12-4 CASRRGAKNTGELFF TGTGCCAGCAGGCGGGGGGCGAAGAACACCGGGGAGCTGTTTTTT
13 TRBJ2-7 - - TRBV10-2 CASGAAWRYEQYF TGCGCCAGCGGGGCCGCCTGGAGGTACGAGCAGTACTTC
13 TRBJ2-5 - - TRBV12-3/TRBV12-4 CASSLVWGETQYF TGTGCCAGCAGTCTAGTCTGGGGAGAGACCCAGTACTTC
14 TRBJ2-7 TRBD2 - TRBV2 CASSEGLAVYEQYF TGTGCCAGCAGTGAAGGACTAGCAGTCTACGAGCAGTACTTC
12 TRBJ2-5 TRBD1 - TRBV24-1 CATSATGETQYF TGTGCCACCAGCGCGACAGGGGAGACCCAGTACTTC
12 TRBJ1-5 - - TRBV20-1 CSASKGNQPQHF TGCAGTGCTAGTAAGGGAAATCAGCCCCAGCATTTT
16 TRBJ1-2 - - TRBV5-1 CASSRDLEGPVYGYTF TGCGCCAGCAGCCGCGATCTGGAGGGGCCGGTCTATGGCTACACCTTC
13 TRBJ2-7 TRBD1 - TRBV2 CASRGTGVYEQYF TGTGCCAGCAGGGGGACAGGGGTCTACGAGCAGTACTTC
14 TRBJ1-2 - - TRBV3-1 CASSQDFRLEGYTF TGTGCCAGCAGCCAAGATTTCCGGTTAGAAGGCTACACCTTC
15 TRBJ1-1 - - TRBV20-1 CSAPRPIQGRAEAFF TGCAGTGCTCCAAGACCCATACAGGGTAGGGCTGAAGCTTTCTTT
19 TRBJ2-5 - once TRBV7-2 CASSRRTAPGPLATETQYF TGTGCCAGCAGCCGACGTACTGCCCCGGGACCGCTAGCGACAGAGACCCAGTACTTC
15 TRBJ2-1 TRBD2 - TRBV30 CAWRTSGGNYNEQFF TGTGCCTGGCGGACTAGCGGAGGAAACTACAATGAGCAGTTCTTC
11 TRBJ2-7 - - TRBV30 CAWSFEYEQYF TGTGCCTGGAGTTTCGAATACGAGCAGTACTTC
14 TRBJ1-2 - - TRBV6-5 CASSRDRLLYGYTF TGTGCCAGCAGTCGAGACAGGCTCCTCTATGGCTACACCTTC
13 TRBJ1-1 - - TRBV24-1 CATSDDQGTEAFF TGTGCCACCAGTGATGACCAGGGGACTGAAGCTTTCTTT
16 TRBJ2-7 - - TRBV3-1 CASSQRTGTDGYEQYF TGTGCCAGCAGCCAAAGAACAGGGACGGATGGCTACGAGCAGTACTTC
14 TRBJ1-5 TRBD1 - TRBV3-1 CASSQFRGYSPQHF TGTGCCAGCAGCCAGTTCAGGGGGTACAGCCCCCAGCATTTT
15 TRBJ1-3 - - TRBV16 CASSPAEKGRDTIYF TGTGCCAGCAGCCCCGCCGAAAAAGGACGGGACACCATATATTTT
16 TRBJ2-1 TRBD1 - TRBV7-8 CASSLTSPGQYNEQFF TGTGCCAGCAGCTTAACCTCACCGGGACAGTACAATGAGCAGTTCTTC
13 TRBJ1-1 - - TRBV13 CASSRKPNTEAFF TGTGCCAGCAGCCGGAAACCGAACACTGAAGCTTTCTTT
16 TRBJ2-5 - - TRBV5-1 CASSLGGGARGETQYF TGCGCCAGCAGCTTGGGAGGCGGGGCTCGAGGGGAGACCCAGTACTTC
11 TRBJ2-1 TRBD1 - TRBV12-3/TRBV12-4 CASSQQGAQFF TGTGCCAGCAGCCAGCAGGGGGCTCAGTTCTTC
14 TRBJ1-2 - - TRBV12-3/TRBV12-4 CASSSQRGLGGYTF TGTGCCAGCAGTTCACAACGGGGGCTTGGTGGCTACACCTTC
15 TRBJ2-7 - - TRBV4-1 CASSKTQQGSYEQYF TGCGCCAGCAGCAAGACCCAACAGGGCTCCTACGAGCAGTACTTC
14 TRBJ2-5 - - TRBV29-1 CSVEGAGGQETQYF TGCAGCGTTGAAGGGGCAGGGGGGCAAGAGACCCAGTACTTC